This T cell receptor beta chain was obtained from a study of shared clonotypes between healthy human individuals. Background on the study: Donors had three CD4 naive, three CD4 memory, two CD8 naive and one CD8 memory plate apiece.

The germline CDR1 and CDR2 sequences are DFQATT and SNEGSKA (reference sequence). CDR3 length equals 11 residues. Investigators divided CD4+ cells into CD45RA+ naive and CD45RA-negative memory subsets. For this clone: A much larger clonotype is one base distant, so this may be a read error.

Generated by immunoSEQ multiplex PCR, the TCRdb table keeps only in-frame clones and is missing some. This table has about 2 million clones, 85% to 95% appearing once. The chain recombines TRBV20-1 with TRBJ2-3; possible D gene TRBD2, 5 bases. The sample taken for sequencing was naive CD4+ T cells sorted from blood. Documented subset: CD45RA+ positively selected. This TCR derives from a man aged 18 to 29 in good health. CDR3 region: CSTSLGDTQYF. The DNA for the CDR3 is TGCAGTACTAGTTTGGGGGATACGCAGTATTTT.